This note documents a single TCR beta chain sequence. Repertoires were generated with immunoSEQ multiplex PCR, while TCRdb's copy carries only in-frame clones and drops some. The sample shows roughly 240,000 clones, 85% to 90% of them seen only once. Clinical history reported by participants formed the basis on which cohorts were assigned. The sample belongs to a study of blood T cell repertoires in COVID-19. The CDR3 is 15 amino acids. CDR1 and CDR2 from the germline V gene are LNHDA and SQIVND (reference sequence). Trimming removed 2 bases from V and 4 bases from J, with 12 bases in between. The genes are TRBV19 and TRBJ1-5; possible D gene TRBD1, 6 bases. The TCR originated in a man in his fifties or sixties who had been exposed to COVID-19. The specimen was PBMCs or T cells enriched from blood (not recorded which). DNA of the CDR3: TGTGCCAGTAGTATAAGGGGCAGGGGTAATCAGCCCCAGCATTTT. This encodes CASSIRGRGNQPQHF.